The rows below give T cell receptor beta chains drawn from one sample of a study of CD8 T cells in ankylosing spondylitis. A single record per CDR3 protein comes from TCRdb applying MiXCR to the 5' RACE reads. The profile covers a few hundred thousand distinct CDR3 sequences, with 18% appearing a single time and around 33% taken by the ten largest. Sequenced material: blood, either unsorted or a sorted T cell fraction (not recorded which). The receptors derive from a male donor with ankylosing spondylitis or in good health (not recorded which). Both conserved end residues are part of each CDR3. The order of the fields is clone size, V gene, D gene, J gene, CDR3 DNA, CDR3 protein. The D gene is left open where the match is weak. Clone size is not always given. Where it is, it says once, few, many or a class for expanded clones.

many,TRBV7-3,TRBD2,TRBJ2-5,TGTGCCAGCAGTCCAATGGGACTAGTCGGAGAGACCCAGTACTTC,CASSPMGLVGETQYF
few,TRBV19,TRBD2,TRBJ2-1,TGTGCCAGTAGTCCGGGACTAGCGGTAACCTACAATGAGCAGTTCTTC,CASSPGLAVTYNEQFF
-,TRBV10-3,-,TRBJ2-3,TGTGCCATCAGTGAACGACCAGATACGCAGTATTTT,CAISERPDTQYF
-,TRBV4-2,TRBD2,TRBJ2-2,TGTGCCAGCAGCCCAAAAATAGCGGGAGGGGGATCTGGGGAGCTGTTTTTT,CASSPKIAGGGSGELFF
-,TRBV6-4,-,TRBJ2-2,TGTGCCAGCAGTGACTCCCGGGCCGGGGAGCTGTTTTTT,CASSDSRAGELFF
few,TRBV27,TRBD1,TRBJ2-1,TGTGCCAGCCGACAGGGTCCCAGCTACAATGAGCAGTTCTTC,CASRQGPSYNEQFF
-,TRBV23-1,-,TRBJ2-2,TGCGCCAGCAGTCAAGCCCAGGTGGGCTATTTGTGGGACCACACCGGGGAGCTGTTTTTT,CASSQAQVGYLWDHTGELFF
-,TRBV29-1,-,TRBJ1-1,TGCAGCGTCTCCGATGTTGAGGGGAGCACTGAAGCTTTCTTT,CSVSDVEGSTEAFF
-,TRBV24-1,-,TRBJ2-2,TGTGCCACCAGAAACCCAGCCGGGGAGCTGTTTTTT,CATRNPAGELFF
-,TRBV7-8,TRBD1,TRBJ2-2,TGTGCCAGCAGCCCCCCGGACAGGGTTGGGACCGGGGAGCTGTTTTTT,CASSPPDRVGTGELFF
-,TRBV27,-,TRBJ1-1,TGTGCCAGTGGTGCAGGGGACCTGAACACTGAAGCTTTCTTT,CASGAGDLNTEAFF
-,TRBV4-1,TRBD2,TRBJ2-1,TGCGCCAGCAGCCAACTAGCGGGGGACCCCTACAATAAGCAGTTCTTC,CASSQLAGDPYNKQFF
once,TRBV2,TRBD2,TRBJ2-1,TGTGCCAGCACCTGGACTAGCGGTCTAAGCTCCTACAATGAGCAGTTCTTC,CASTWTSGLSSYNEQFF
-,TRBV9,-,TRBJ1-5,TGTGCCAGCAGCGTAGGAACTACGAATCAGCCCCAGCATTTT,CASSVGTTNQPQHF
-,TRBV4-1,-,TRBJ2-7,TGCGCCAGCAGCCAAGAGAACAGGGACTCCTACGAGCAGTACTTC,CASSQENRDSYEQYF
-,TRBV5-6,TRBD2,TRBJ2-5,TGTGCCAGCAGCACCGGACTAGTAGAGACCCAGTACTTC,CASSTGLVETQYF
-,TRBV29-1,-,TRBJ1-3,TGCAGCGTTGTGGGGGGCGTCTCTGGAAACACCATATATTTT,CSVVGGVSGNTIYF
many,TRBV12-3/TRBV12-4,-,TRBJ2-1,TGTGCCAGCAGTTTTAGTCCAGATGGGGCCTGGAATGAGCAGTTCTTC,CASSFSPDGAWNEQFF
few,TRBV29-1,-,TRBJ2-1,TGCAGCGTACGAGGGGGGCGTATTGAGCAGTTCTTC,CSVRGGRIEQFF
few,TRBV5-1,-,TRBJ2-1,TGCGCCAGCAGCCGAACCCTACTAGCTAGCTCCTACAATGAGCAGTTCTTC,CASSRTLLASSYNEQFF
few,TRBV9,-,TRBJ2-7,TGTGCCAGCAGCGTAGGCAGGGCTATCCACGAGCAGTACTTC,CASSVGRAIHEQYF
-,TRBV12-3/TRBV12-4,TRBD2,TRBJ2-2,TGTGCCGGGGGGGTAGCGGCCACGAACACCGGGGAGCTGTTTTTT,CAGGVAATNTGELFF
-,TRBV19,TRBD1,TRBJ2-5,TGTGCCAGTACCCACACAGGGGAAGAGACCCAGTACTTC,CASTHTGEETQYF
few,TRBV24-1,-,TRBJ2-3,TGTGCCACCAGTGAACCCGGAAGCTTTTTGGGCACAGATACGCAGTATTTT,CATSEPGSFLGTDTQYF
few,TRBV9,-,TRBJ1-2,TGTGCCAGCAGTCCAGGCCAGCCTGGGAAGGGTAACTATGGCTACACCTTC,CASSPGQPGKGNYGYTF
-,TRBV27,-,TRBJ2-1,TGTGCCAGCAAAGGACTAATAAGCTCCTACAATGAGCAGTTCTTC,CASKGLISSYNEQFF
few,TRBV29-1,TRBD2,TRBJ2-3,TGCAGCGTAGAGGTAGCGGGAAGCACAGATACGCAGTATTTT,CSVEVAGSTDTQYF
many,TRBV6-5,TRBD1,TRBJ2-5,TGTGCCAGCAGTTCCCACGGGGACAGGGATATGACCCAGTACTTC,CASSSHGDRDMTQYF
once,TRBV29-1,TRBD2,TRBJ2-5,TGCAGCGTTCACGGGCTAGCGGGAGAGGAGACCCAGTACTTC,CSVHGLAGEETQYF